This TCR beta chain was obtained from a study of CD8 T cells in ankylosing spondylitis. Points from the study as a whole: Apparently characteristic of ankylosing spondylitis blood was a TCR beta motif (fewer than ten highly homologous variants).

Trimming at V came to 1 base and at J to 0 bases, leaving 7 bases not matched to a gene. The length of the CDR3 is 18 residues. Germline-derived CDR1 and CDR2 are MNHEY and SMNVEV (reference sequence). This clonotype was seen many times. The antigen remains unidentified. TCR beta libraries were made by quantitative 5'-RACE with molecular barcodes. Each CDR3 protein is one row after TCRdb ran MiXCR on the 5' RACE reads. The table shows 100,000 to 150,000 distinct CDR3 sequences, with roughly 7.3% occurring only once. This TCR was recovered from a male donor with ankylosing spondylitis or in good health (not recorded which). This chain links TRBV27 with TRBJ2-3; 10 positions agree with TRBD2. Sequencing was carried out using blood, either unsorted or a sorted T cell fraction (not recorded which). CDR3: CASSLWPSGGSSTDTQYF. The CDR3 DNA follows: TGTGCCAGCAGTTTATGGCCTAGCGGGGGATCTAGCACAGATACGCAGTATTTT.